This TCR beta chain emerged from a study of blood T cell repertoires in COVID-19. As for the study in general: Samples of COVID-19 (acute and convalescent) were obtained from the United States, Italy and Spain. The cDNA or gDNA used as material had been derived from T cells, B-cell-depleted T cells, or PBMCs.

As handled by the study authors: Amplification from reference gene primers served as the basis for estimated nucleated cell counts. Data came from immunoSEQ multiplex PCR; TCRdb stores just in-frame clones and leaves some out. V and J calls and clone size are those listed in that table; D and trimming were worked out from the DNA. The profile shows hundreds of thousands of clones, approximately 85% of them singletons. This TCR was recovered from a human donor in a cohort sampled during active COVID-19. Sequencing used peripheral blood.

The CDR3 DNA follows: TGTGCCAGCAGCCACCCGGAGCTCGGGTCTGGAAACACCATATATTTT. Encoded protein: CASSHPELGSGNTIYF. V and J are TRBV3-1 (or the pseudogene TRBV3-2) and TRBJ1-3; D is undetermined. Looked up from germline, CDR1 is LGHDT and CDR2 is YNNKEL (reference sequence). This CDR3 comprises 16 residues. Deletions cut 3 bases from V and 1 base from J, with 13 bases between.